Below, one T cell receptor beta chain is given with its context. As yet, its antigen is unknown. V shed 4 bases and J shed 5 bases, with 16 bases lying between them. The CDR3 has 15 amino acids. Germline lookup yields CDR1 SGHNT and CDR2 YYREEE (reference sequence). This specimen comes from a study of OX40 agonist ivuxolimab in advanced cancers. General study points: There were also nonresponders showing low normalized T-cell clonal expansion.

Data came from immunoSEQ multiplex PCR; TCRdb stores just in-frame clones and leaves some out. The table has roughly 13,000 clones, 75% to 85% seen once. This rearrangement joins TRBV5-4 to TRBJ2-1; the D gene could be TRBD1 or TRBD2 (6 bases each). The sequences come from CD4+ or CD8+ T cells sorted from blood, collected in a trial of the OX40 agonist ivuxolimab. This TCR derives from an adult with an advanced solid tumor such as melanoma, head and neck, liver or kidney cancer. In DNA, the CDR3 is TGTGCCAGCAGCCGGGGGCGGGCCGGTAACAATGAGCAGTTCTTC. Translated, it gives CASSRGRAGNNEQFF.